The T cell receptor (beta chain) described here comes from a study of cytomegalovirus exposure and HLA in healthy donors. Profiled with immunoSEQ multiplex PCR; TCRdb holds only in-frame clones, not every one. This sample has 70,000 to 80,000 clones, with roughly 94% found just once. CDR3 length: 16 residues. Germline V lookup: CDR1 LNHNV, CDR2 YYDKDF (reference sequence). V lost 7 bases, J lost 1 base, and 19 bases lay in between. Study-wide results and limits: Despite most TCR sequences being rare, some public TCRs occurred in many donors. The study designated 164 TCR beta chains cytomegalovirus-associated. First-cohort TCR clusters tended to co-occur in the 95 to 150 validation repertoires, a later analysis found.

As regards this clone: Its antigen is unidentified.

The receptor was isolated from a woman between 18 and 30 years old in good health and CMV-seropositive. The J gene is TRBJ1-1, the V gene TRBV15, with a possible D match to TRBD1 (5 bases). The material sequenced was PBMCs. For the CDR3, the DNA is TGTGCCACCAATTCATTGGGAGGGGCGCGGAACACTGAAGCTTTCTTT. The encoded protein is CATNSLGGARNTEAFF.